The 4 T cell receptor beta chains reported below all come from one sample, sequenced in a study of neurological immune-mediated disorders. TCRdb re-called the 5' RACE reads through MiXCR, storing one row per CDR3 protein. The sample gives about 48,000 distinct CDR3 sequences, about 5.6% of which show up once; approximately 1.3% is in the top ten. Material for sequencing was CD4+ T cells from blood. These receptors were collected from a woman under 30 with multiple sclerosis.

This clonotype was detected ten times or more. DNA of the CDR3: TGTGCCAGCAGTCTACAGGATAATCAGCCCCAGCATTTT. Encoded protein: CASSLQDNQPQHF. This chain uses TRBV6-1 with TRBJ1-5; D may be TRBD1 (5 bases). The CDR3 totals 13 residues. The germline V gene has CDR1 MNHNS and CDR2 SASEGT. Between the trimmed V and J ends, which lost 5 bases and 4 bases, there was a span of 9 bases.

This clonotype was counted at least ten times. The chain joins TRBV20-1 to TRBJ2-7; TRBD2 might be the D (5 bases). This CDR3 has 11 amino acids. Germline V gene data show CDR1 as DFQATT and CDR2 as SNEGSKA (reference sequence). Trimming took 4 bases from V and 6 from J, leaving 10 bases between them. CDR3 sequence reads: CSAIKGSEQYF. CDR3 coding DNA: TGCAGTGCTATTAAAGGGAGCGAGCAGTACTTC.

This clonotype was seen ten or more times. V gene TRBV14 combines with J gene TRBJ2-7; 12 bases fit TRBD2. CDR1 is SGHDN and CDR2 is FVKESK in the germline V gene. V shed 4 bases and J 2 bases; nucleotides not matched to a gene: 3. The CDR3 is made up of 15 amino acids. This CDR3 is CASSPRLAGAYEQYF. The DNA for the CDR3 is TGTGCCAGCAGCCCTCGACTAGCGGGGGCCTACGAGCAGTACTTC.

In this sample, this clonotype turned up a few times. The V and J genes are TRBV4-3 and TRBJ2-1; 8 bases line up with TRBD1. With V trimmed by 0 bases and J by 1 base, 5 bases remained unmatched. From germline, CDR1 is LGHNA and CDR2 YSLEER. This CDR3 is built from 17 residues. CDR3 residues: CASSQDSTGGSYNEQFF. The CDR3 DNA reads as TGCGCCAGCAGCCAAGATAGTACAGGGGGGTCCTACAATGAGCAGTTCTTC.